A single sample gave rise to the 6 T cell receptor beta chains below, sequenced in a study of blood T cells in healthy people across ages. Using a J-beta primer mix together with a sample-barcoded 5' primer, a second PCR was run for roughly 6 to 12 cycles. MiXCR, run by TCRdb on the 5' RACE reads, gives a single entry per CDR3 protein. The table includes about 1.7 million distinct CDR3 sequences, 28% detected once. The sequenced sample was blood. The receptors originated from a woman in her thirties in good health.

The chain couples TRBV11-2 to TRBJ2-1; D is unresolved. The germline CDR1 and CDR2 sequences are SGHAT and FQNNGV. There are 16 residues in the CDR3. V was cut by 5 bases and J by 5 bases, with 19 bases left in between. The CDR3 loop reads CASSPDTFSSHNEQFF. The CDR3 DNA sequence: TGTGCCAGCAGCCCCGATACTTTTTCGAGTCACAATGAGCAGTTCTTC.

The gene calls are TRBV9 and TRBJ2-2, with 7 bases fitting TRBD1. Unmatched junction bases numbered 9, after V lost 0 bases and J lost 4 bases. The CDR3 sequence is 17 residues long. CDR1 is SGDLS and CDR2 is YYNGEE in the germline V gene. DNA for the CDR3: TGTGCCAGCAGCGTAGAGTTGGGACAGATAGTCACCGGGGAGCTGTTTTTT. This codes for CASSVELGQIVTGELFF. Based on the CDR3 plus reference TRBV9 and TRBJ2-2, the full variable domain is DSGVTQTPKHLITATGQRVTLRCSPRSGDLSVYWYQQSLDQGLQFLIQYYNGEERAKGNILERFSAQQFPDLHSELNLSSLELGDSALYFCASSVELGQIVTGELFFGEGSRLTVL.

This rearrangement joins TRBV12-3 or TRBV12-4 to TRBJ1-2, with 10 bases aligning to TRBD1. V lost 3 bases to trimming and J lost 8 bases; unmatched junction nucleotides: 15. The CDR3 totals 17 residues. Here the CDR3 reads CASSLMRSRTGGRGYTF. CDR3 coding DNA: TGTGCCAGCAGTTTGATGCGTAGCAGGACAGGGGGAAGGGGCTACACCTTC.

Details on this clonotype: Given a much more abundant clone one base away, this may be a read error. The chain links TRBV10-1 to TRBJ2-5; D is undetermined. CDR1 WNHNN and CDR2 SYGVQD come from the germline V gene (reference sequence). V was shortened by 0 bases and J by 4 bases, with 12 bases between the two germline ends. This CDR3 is built from 15 residues. The CDR3 here is CASSESQVRGETQYF. DNA of the CDR3: TGCGCCAGCAGTGAGTCTCAGGTGCGCGGAGAGACCCAGTACTTC.

Regarding this clonotype: It may be a read error: a sequence one base away is much more abundant. The chain recombines TRBV7-2 with TRBJ2-7; 9 bases are a match to TRBD1. The CDR3 runs to 15 residues. The germline gives CDR1 SGHTA, CDR2 FQGNSA. V lost 5 bases, J lost 3 bases, and 8 bases stayed unmatched. The CDR3 nucleotides read TGTGCCAGCAGCCTCGGCCGGGACAGGGTCTACGAGCAGTACTTC. Translation gives CASSLGRDRVYEQYF.

The chain has TRBV29-1 and TRBJ2-5; no definite D call. The ends were cut back, 2 bases at V and 7 bases at J, with 17 bases in the middle. The germline V gene has CDR1 SQVTM and CDR2 ANQGSEA. The CDR3 covers 14 residues. This CDR3 is CSVEWGTEDGTQYF. In DNA, the CDR3 is TGCAGCGTTGAATGGGGAACCGAGGATGGGACCCAGTACTTC.